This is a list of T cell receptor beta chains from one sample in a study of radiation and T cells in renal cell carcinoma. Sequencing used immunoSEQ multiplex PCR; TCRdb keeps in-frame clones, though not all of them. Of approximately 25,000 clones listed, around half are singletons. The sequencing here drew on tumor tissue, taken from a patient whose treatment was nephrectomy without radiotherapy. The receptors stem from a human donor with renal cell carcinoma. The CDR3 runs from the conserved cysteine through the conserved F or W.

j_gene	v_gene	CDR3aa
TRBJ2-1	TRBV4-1	CASSRPDRGLHNEQFF
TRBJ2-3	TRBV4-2	CASSQIARSQDTQYF
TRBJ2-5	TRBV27	CASSPGEGQETQYF
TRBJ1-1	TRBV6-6	CASSYRGTTSTEAFF
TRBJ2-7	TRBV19	CASSVPYDRAGEQYF
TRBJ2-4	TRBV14	CASSQEFVELAGIAKNIQYF
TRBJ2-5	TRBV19	CASSIRGETQYF
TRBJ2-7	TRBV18	CASSPQVSSYEQYF
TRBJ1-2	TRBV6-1	CASTRDYGYTF
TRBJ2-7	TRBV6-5	CASSYSGTGIDEQYF
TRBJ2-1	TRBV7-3	CASSSPPGGGPYNEQFF
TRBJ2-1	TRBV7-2	CASSLVRPGTGPFF
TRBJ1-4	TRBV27	CASSLGEKLFF
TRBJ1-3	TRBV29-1	CSVGGLSGNTIYF
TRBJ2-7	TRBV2	CATGGYDEQYF
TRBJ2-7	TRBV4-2	CASSPLGGTAFPYEQYF
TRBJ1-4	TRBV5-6	CASSLAVKGGRGEKLFF
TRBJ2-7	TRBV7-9	CASSLPISYEQYF
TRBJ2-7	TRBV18	CASSPGPGSSYEQYF
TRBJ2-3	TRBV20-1	CSAFRDTQYF
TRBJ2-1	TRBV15	CATSRITGVGNEQFF
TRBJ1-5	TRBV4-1	CASSQEEQGKGWGNQPQHF
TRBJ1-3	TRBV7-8	CASSFRALSSGNTIYF
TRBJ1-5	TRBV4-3	CASSQDRSNQPQHF
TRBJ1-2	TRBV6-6	CASSYPRDRANYGYTF
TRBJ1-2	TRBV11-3	CASSLWGDGYTF
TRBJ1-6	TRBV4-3	CASSQEASTYNSPLHF
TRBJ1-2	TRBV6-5	CASSSWTGGNYGYTF
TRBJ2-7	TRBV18	CASSPPLNYEQYF
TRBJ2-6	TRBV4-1	CASSLPRVPLSGANVLTF
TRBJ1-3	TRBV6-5	CASSRYSGNTIYF
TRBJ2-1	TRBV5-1	CASSVAGGNNEQFF
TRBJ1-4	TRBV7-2	CASSFYRGVEEKLFF
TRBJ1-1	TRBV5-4	CASSTRTVMNTEAFF
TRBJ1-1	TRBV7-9	CASSFGDSLNRNTEAFF
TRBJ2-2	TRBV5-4	CASSSSTGGRGTGELFF
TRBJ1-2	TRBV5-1	CASSTTGPLSGYTF
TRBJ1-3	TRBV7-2	CASSLAGFSGNTIYF
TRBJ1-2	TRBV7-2	CASSPLTSGGYTF
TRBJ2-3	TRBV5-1	CASGRSSSTDTQYF
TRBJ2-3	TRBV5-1	CASSFTGGGFGDTQYF
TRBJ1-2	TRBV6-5	CASSYGTPPNYGYTF
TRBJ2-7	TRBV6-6	CASSSHDSGKYEQYF
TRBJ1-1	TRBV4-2	CASSQGQGTVNTEAFF
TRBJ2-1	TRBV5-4	CASSLPGGQGSNEQFF
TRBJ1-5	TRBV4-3	CASSPDLSGTHSNQPQHF
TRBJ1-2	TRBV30	CAWSVTGTASYTF
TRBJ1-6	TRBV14	CASSQGGTAKSVPLHF
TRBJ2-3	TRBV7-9	CASSSTNRGGTDTQYF
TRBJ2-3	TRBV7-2	CASSLALGLDSDTQYF
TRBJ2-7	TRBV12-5	CASGFHTPRDEQYF
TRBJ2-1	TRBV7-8	CASSPGQGSYNEQFF
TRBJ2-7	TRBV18	CASSPITGSSYEQYF
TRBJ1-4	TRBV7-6	CASSSSQNEKLFF
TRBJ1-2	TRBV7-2	CASSLVLLRGGYTF
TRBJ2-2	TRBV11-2	CASIQQGASGELFF
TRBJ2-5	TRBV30	CAWSVSRETQYF